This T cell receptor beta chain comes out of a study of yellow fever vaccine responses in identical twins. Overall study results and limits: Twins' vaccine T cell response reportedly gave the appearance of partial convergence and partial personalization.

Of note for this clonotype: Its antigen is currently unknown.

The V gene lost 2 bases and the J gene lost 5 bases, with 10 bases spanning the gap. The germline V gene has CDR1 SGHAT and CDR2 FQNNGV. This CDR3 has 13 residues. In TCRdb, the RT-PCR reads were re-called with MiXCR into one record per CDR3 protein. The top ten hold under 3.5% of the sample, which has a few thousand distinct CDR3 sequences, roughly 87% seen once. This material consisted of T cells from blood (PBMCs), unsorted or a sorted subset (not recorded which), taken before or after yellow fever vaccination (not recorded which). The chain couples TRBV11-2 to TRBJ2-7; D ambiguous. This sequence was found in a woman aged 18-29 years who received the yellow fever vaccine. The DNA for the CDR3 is TGTGCCAGCAGCTTATCAGGTTCGGACGAGCAGTACTTC. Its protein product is CASSLSGSDEQYF.